The 22 T cell receptor beta chains below all came from one sample that was sequenced in a study of PD-L1 blockade in urothelial cancer. Time point indicated: pretreatment peripheral blood. TCRdb's table, derived via immunoSEQ multiplex PCR, lists solely in-frame clones and lacks some. This table holds tens of thousands of clones, 79% found once. The sequencing here drew on PBMCs, taken around atezolizumab (anti-PD-L1) treatment. The receptors derive from a man in his 70s with urothelial cancer.

This clone showed up just once. V is TRBV28 and J is TRBJ2-5, with TRBD2 matching over 10 bases. The CDR3 length is 16 residues. Germline V lookup: CDR1 MDHEN, CDR2 SYDVKM. V shed 5 bases and J 5 bases; nucleotides not matched to a gene: 11. For the CDR3, the DNA is TGTGCCAGCAGTGGCACGCTAGCGGGAGCGGCGGAGACCCAGTACTTC. It codes for CASSGTLAGAAETQYF.

The CDR3 sequence is CASSLVTSGSPNEQYF. In DNA, the CDR3 is TGTGCCAGCAGCTTAGTTACTAGCGGGAGTCCCAACGAGCAGTACTTC. The chain combines TRBV7-9 with TRBJ2-7; TRBD2 agrees at 11 bases. The CDR3 extends over 16 amino acids. V lost 1 base, J lost 5 bases, and 7 bases stayed unmatched. Germline V gene data show CDR1 as SEHNR and CDR2 as FQNEAQ (reference sequence).

This clone was counted between two and nine times. V gene TRBV19 combines with J gene TRBJ1-2, with 9 bases identical to TRBD1. The CDR3 is 14 amino acids. V shed 3 bases and J 3 bases; nucleotides not matched to a gene: 2. Germline lookup yields CDR1 LNHDA and CDR2 SQIVND (reference sequence). The CDR3 region is CASSIRDRDYGYTF. CDR3 in DNA: TGTGCCAGTAGTATCCGGGACAGGGACTATGGCTACACCTTC.

The CDR3 loop is CASSLRGTTSTDTQYF. CDR3 nucleotides: TGTGCCAGCAGTTTACGTGGCACTACTAGCACAGATACGCAGTATTTT. The V and J genes are TRBV27 and TRBJ2-3; D gene ambiguous. The CDR3 consists of 16 residues. Trimming pared 2 bases from V and 0 bases from J, leaving 12 bases between. In germline, CDR1 is MNHEY, CDR2 SMNVEV (reference sequence).

V usage is TRBV5-4 and J usage is TRBJ2-1; a possible D gene is TRBD1 (5 bases). Germline V lookup: CDR1 SGHNT, CDR2 YYREEE (reference sequence). Trimming left V 0 bases short and J 15 bases short, with 13 bases between. The CDR3 is 12 amino acids. CDR3 nucleotide sequence: TGTGCCAGCAGCTTGGAATCCGCAGGGCGGTTCTTC. Its translation is CASSLESAGRFF.

This clone has ten or more counts. Other DNA sequences in the same sample also yield this CDR3. The chain has TRBV7-6 and TRBJ1-1, with a weak D call TRBD1 (6 bases). Trimming left V 6 bases short and J 4 bases short, with 12 bases between. CDR3 length: 13 amino acids. Per the germline V gene, CDR1 is SGHVS and CDR2 is FNYEAQ. In DNA, the CDR3 is TGTGCCAGCAGGCCTACAGGGATCACTGAAGCTTTCTTT. As protein: CASRPTGITEAFF. Full variable domain (missing parts from reference TRBV7-6 and TRBJ1-1): GAGVSQSPRYKVTKRGQDVALRCDPISGHVSLYWYRQALGQGPEFLTYFNYEAQQDKSGLPNDRFSAERPEGSISTLTIQRTEQRDSAMYRCASRPTGITEAFFGQGTRLTVV.

The rearrangement links TRBV6-5 to TRBJ1-1; maybe TRBD1 (6 bases). From germline, CDR1 is MNHEY and CDR2 SVGAGI. The V and J ends lost 4 bases and 11 bases respectively, with 14 bases between them. This CDR3 contains 12 residues. In DNA, the CDR3 is TGTGCCAGCAGTTTTCAGGGGAGACGGGCTTTCTTT. It yields the protein CASSFQGRRAFF.

The chain joins TRBV5-1 to TRBJ2-7; 16 bases fit TRBD2. The CDR3 covers 16 residues. The J segment lost 5 bases and the V segment lost 3 bases, leaving 5 bases of the junction unmatched. Germline CDR1 SGHRS, CDR2 YFSETQ. The CDR3 loop is CASSSGTSGRADEQYF. CDR3 DNA: TGCGCCAGCAGCTCCGGGACTAGCGGGAGGGCCGACGAGCAGTACTTC.

This clone was recorded only once. V is TRBV30 and J is TRBJ2-1, with D possibly TRBD2 on 5 matching bases. CDR1 and CDR2 from the germline V gene are GTSNPN and SVGIG (reference sequence). V dropped 0 bases and J dropped 10 bases, with 13 bases sitting between them. This CDR3 is 13 amino acids long. CDR3 DNA sequence: TGTGCCTGGAGTGTAGAATCTGGGAGCGAGCAGTTCTTC. The encoded protein is CAWSVESGSEQFF. The variable domain in full, with the rest retrieved from reference TRBV30 and TRBJ2-1, is SQTIHQWPATLVQPVGSPLSLECTVEGTSNPNLYWYRQAAGRGLQLLFYSVGIGQISSEVPQNLSASRPQDRQFILSSKKLLLSDSGFYLCAWSVESGSEQFFGPGTRLTVL.

About this clone itself: One end of the junction does not line up with germline, which may come from a read error. The rearrangement joins TRBV6-1 to TRBJ2-3; 8 bases fit TRBD2. This CDR3 comprises 15 residues. Germline V gives CDR1 MNHNS, CDR2 SASEGT. The CDR3 spells CASSSGGSSIDTQYF. The CDR3 DNA sequence: TGTGCCAGCAGTTCGGGGGGGTCTAGCATAGATACGCAGTATTTT.

The chain couples TRBV19 to TRBJ2-5; 8 bases are a match to TRBD1. V lost 7 bases and J lost 3; bases outside the gene matches: 13. The CDR3 contains 16 residues. Looked up from germline, CDR1 is LNHDA and CDR2 is SQIVND (reference sequence). CDR3 sequence: CASKGSGQAGKETQYF. Here the CDR3 DNA reads TGTGCCAGTAAAGGGTCGGGACAGGCGGGGAAAGAGACCCAGTACTTC.

J is TRBJ1-5 and V is TRBV9, with D maybe TRBD1 (6 bases). Germline assignment: CDR1 SGDLS and CDR2 YYNGEE. This CDR3 contains 14 residues. The V and J ends lost 0 bases and 4 bases respectively, with 8 bases between them. CDR3 residues: CASSVGGRNQPQHF. CDR3 coding DNA: TGTGCCAGCAGCGTAGGGGGGCGAAATCAGCCCCAGCATTTT.

This clone was detected only once. The J gene is TRBJ2-1, the V gene TRBV29-1, with D hard to call. The CDR3 is made up of 11 amino acids. CDR1 and CDR2 (germline): SQVTM, ANQGSEA. Trimming left V 4 bases short and J 4 bases short, with 5 bases between. As DNA, the CDR3 is TGCAGCGTTGTGCTATACAATGAGCAGTTCTTC. It translates to CSVVLYNEQFF.

Worth noting for this clone: Other DNA sequences in the same sample also yield this CDR3. The V gene is TRBV27, the J gene TRBJ2-5, with 9 bases fitting TRBD2. This CDR3 region has 15 residues. The germline V gene has CDR1 MNHEY and CDR2 SMNVEV (reference sequence). Losses at the gene ends were 0 bases for V and 2 bases for J; bases not matched to a gene: 1. This CDR3 reads CASSLSLAGQETQYF. The CDR3 coding sequence is TGTGCCAGCAGTTTATCCCTAGCGGGACAAGAGACCCAGTACTTC.

The chain carries TRBV6-1 and TRBJ1-2; 8 nucleotides align to TRBD1. The germline V gene encodes CDR1 MNHNS and CDR2 SASEGT. The CDR3 extends over 15 amino acids. Germline trimming cut 5 bases from V and 6 bases from J; bases unmatched to any gene: 11. Here the CDR3 DNA reads TGTGCCAGCAGTCTGTGGACAGGGTCATCGGATGGCTACACCTTC. Translated, it gives CASSLWTGSSDGYTF.

The chain links TRBV2 to TRBJ2-7; D might be TRBD1 (5 bases). Trimming removed 8 bases at V and 0 bases at J, with 11 bases between. CDR1 is SNHLY, CDR2 FYNNEI, per germline. There are 13 residues in the CDR3. In nucleotides, the CDR3 is TGTGCCAGCGGAACAGGCGCCTCCTACGAGCAGTACTTC. This sequence encodes CASGTGASYEQYF.

This chain uses TRBV5-1 with TRBJ2-3; D is possibly TRBD1 (6 bases). CDR3 length: 14 residues. V shed 0 bases and J shed 6 bases, with 11 bases lying between them. CDR1 and CDR2 (germline): SGHRS, YFSETQ. The CDR3 DNA reads as TGCGCCAGCAGCTTGGCTCCAGGGGAGGATACGCAGTATTTT. Translated, it gives CASSLAPGEDTQYF.

V is TRBV7-2 and J is TRBJ2-1, with 7 bases aligning to TRBD1. Losses at the gene ends were 5 bases for V and 1 base for J; bases not matched to a gene: 8. This CDR3 is built from 16 residues. Germline CDR1 SGHTA, CDR2 FQGNSA. CDR3 protein: CASSRAGTASYNEQFF. The CDR3, as DNA: TGTGCCAGCAGCCGCGCCGGGACAGCTTCCTACAATGAGCAGTTCTTC.

The CDR3 sequence is CASSRSYLYEQYF. CDR3 nucleotide sequence: TGTGCCAGTAGTAGGAGCTACCTCTACGAGCAGTACTTC. The chain links TRBV19 to TRBJ2-7; D remains ambiguous. The ends were cut back, 4 bases at V and 3 bases at J, with 10 bases in the middle. The germline CDR1 and CDR2 sequences are LNHDA and SQIVND (reference sequence). CDR3 length: 13 amino acids.

CDR3 region: CASSLDAGAFSGNTIYF. The CDR3 DNA follows: TGCGCCAGCAGCTTGGACGCGGGGGCTTTCTCTGGAAACACCATATATTTT. V and J are TRBV5-1 and TRBJ1-3; TRBD1 is a possible D gene (6 bases). The ends were cut back, 0 bases at V and 0 bases at J, with 13 bases in the middle. Germline CDR1 and CDR2: SGHRS and YFSETQ. The CDR3 consists of 17 residues. Complete variable domain (other parts from reference TRBV5-1 and TRBJ1-3): KAGVTQTPRYLIKTRGQQVTLSCSPISGHRSVSWYQQTPGQGLQFLFEYFSETQRNKGNFPGRFSGRQFSNSRSEMNVSTLELGDSALYLCASSLDAGAFSGNTIYFGEGSWLTVV.

The chain employs TRBV30 and TRBJ1-1; D uncertain. Deletions cut 0 bases from V and 0 bases from J, with 8 bases between. The germline CDR1 and CDR2 sequences are GTSNPN and SVGIG (reference sequence). This CDR3 has 14 residues. The CDR3 here is CAWSVHLMNTEAFF. The CDR3 bases are TGTGCCTGGAGTGTACATCTCATGAACACTGAAGCTTTCTTT.

The gene calls are TRBV27 and TRBJ2-1, with D perhaps TRBD1 (6 bases). V was trimmed by 5 bases and J by 2 bases, leaving 16 bases between them. The CDR3 contains 16 residues. CDR1 is MNHEY, CDR2 SMNVEV, per germline (reference sequence). The CDR3 DNA sequence: TGTGCCAGCAGTGTCATCCGGGACACCACCTACAATGAGCAGTTCTTC. It is translated as CASSVIRDTTYNEQFF.